This T cell receptor beta chain emerged from a study of cytomegalovirus exposure and HLA in healthy donors. PCR was performed using 60 Vbeta and 13 Jbeta primers. The protocol was immunoSEQ multiplex PCR, while the TCRdb copy is restricted to in-frame clones and leaves out a portion. The sample lists 120,000 or so clones; 83% were seen once. Germline V gene data show CDR1 as MNHEY and CDR2 as SVGAGI. CDR3 length: 15 residues. V lost 0 bases and J 8 bases, leaving 11 bases between the germline ends. Sequenced sample: PBMCs. The rearrangement uses TRBV6-5 and TRBJ1-6, with D perhaps TRBD1 (5 bases). The TCR was taken from a woman aged 40 to 50 in good health and CMV-seropositive. The CDR3 here is CASSYSGRVDSPLHF. The CDR3 nucleotides are TGTGCCAGCAGTTACTCGGGGCGCGTTGATTCACCCCTCCACTTT.